The 20 T cell receptor beta chains given below trace back to one sample, sequenced in a study of blood T cell repertoires in COVID-19. Some clones are missing from TCRdb's copy, which holds only in-frame ones; the method was immunoSEQ multiplex PCR. The sample shows 160,000 or so clones, around 85% of them seen only once. Input material: peripheral blood. Receptor source: a woman aged 70-85 years with acute or convalescent COVID-19.

V usage is TRBV19 and J usage is TRBJ2-1; 8 nucleotides align to TRBD2. The CDR3 is 17 residues long. In germline, CDR1 is LNHDA, CDR2 SQIVND (reference sequence). V trimming: 4 bases; J trimming: 7 bases; junction bases outside the gene matches: 15. The CDR3 here is CASSTTSGARSPNEQFF. The CDR3 DNA reads TGTGCCAGTAGTACTACTAGCGGAGCGCGGAGCCCAAATGAGCAGTTCTTC.

The rearrangement joins TRBV10-3 to TRBJ1-5, with D unresolved. The CDR3 sequence is 13 residues long. Germline V CDR1 and CDR2: ENHRY, SYGVKD. V gave up 3 bases and J gave up 2 bases, with 5 bases separating them. CDR3 sequence reads: CAISDSGNQPQHF. As DNA, the CDR3 is TGTGCCATCAGTGACTCGGGCAATCAGCCCCAGCATTTT.

This chain uses TRBV9 with TRBJ2-2; 7 bases fit TRBD2. V shed 0 bases, J shed 2 bases, and the junction held 7 bases outside the gene matches. The CDR3 is 17 residues long. Germline loops: CDR1 SGDLS, CDR2 YYNGEE. CDR3 region: CASSVADGTINTGELFF. CDR3 DNA sequence: TGTGCCAGCAGCGTAGCCGACGGGACTATCAACACCGGGGAGCTGTTTTTT. The entire variable domain, with the rest obtained from reference TRBV9 and TRBJ2-2, is as follows: DSGVTQTPKHLITATGQRVTLRCSPRSGDLSVYWYQQSLDQGLQFLIQYYNGEERAKGNILERFSAQQFPDLHSELNLSSLELGDSALYFCASSVADGTINTGELFFGEGSRLTVL.

This clone was seen just once. The rearrangement joins TRBV6-5 to TRBJ2-1; D might be TRBD1 (6 bases). Germline loops: CDR1 MNHEY, CDR2 SVGAGI. The CDR3 length is 13 residues. Trimming removed 11 bases from V and 0 bases from J, with 11 bases in between. CDR3 amino acids: CAARDNSYNEQFF. The DNA of the CDR3 is TGTGCCGCACGGGACAACTCCTACAATGAGCAGTTCTTC.

The V gene is TRBV6-5, the J gene TRBJ2-3, with 7 positions matching TRBD2. The CDR3 totals 15 residues. The germline CDR1 and CDR2 sequences are MNHEY and SVGAGI. Losses at the gene ends were 6 bases for V and 1 base for J; bases not matched to a gene: 7. CDR3 DNA sequence: TGTGCCAGCAGCCCACCCACTAGCGGCACAGATACGCAGTATTTT. Translating it yields CASSPPTSGTDTQYF.

This clone has only a few counts. V usage is TRBV2 and J usage is TRBJ1-2; D gene unclear. Germline CDR1 SNHLY, CDR2 FYNNEI. V gave up 7 bases and J gave up 4 bases, with 13 bases separating them. This CDR3 is built from 13 residues. The CDR3: CASTIGNFYGYTF. The CDR3 DNA sequence: TGTGCCAGCACCATCGGGAATTTCTATGGCTACACCTTC.

The V and J genes are TRBV6-5 and TRBJ2-3; possible D gene TRBD1, 6 bases. Trimming pared 5 bases from V and 1 base from J, leaving 13 bases between. The CDR3 spans 15 residues. Per the germline V gene, CDR1 is MNHEY and CDR2 is SVGAGI. CDR3 in DNA: TGTGCCAGCAGTCAGATCAGGGGCCGCACAGATACGCAGTATTTT. Its protein product is CASSQIRGRTDTQYF.

The V gene is TRBV5-1, the J gene TRBJ1-1; 10 bases agree with TRBD1. In germline, CDR1 is SGHRS, CDR2 YFSETQ. Trimming took 4 bases from V and 4 from J; bases not matched to a gene: 7. CDR3 size: 15 residues. CDR3 residues: CASSTGTGDSTEAFF. The CDR3 bases are TGCGCCAGCAGCACGGGGACAGGGGATAGCACTGAAGCTTTCTTT.

Of note for this clone: This CDR3 is also generated by other DNA sequences in the sample. The chain joins TRBV7-9 to TRBJ1-5, with D hard to call. Germline V gene data show CDR1 as SEHNR and CDR2 as FQNEAQ (reference sequence). Trimming stripped 2 bases from V and 9 bases from J, with 5 bases between. CDR3 size: 11 residues. CDR3 DNA: TGTGCCAGCAGCTTAAGCGGGCCCCAGCATTTT. Its translation: CASSLSGPQHF.

This clone appeared once. V and J are TRBV5-1 and TRBJ2-5; TRBD1 matches at 8 bases. The CDR3 has 16 amino acids. V was pared by 0 bases and J by 4 bases, with 8 bases of the junction left unmatched. Per germline, CDR1 SGHRS and CDR2 YFSETQ. The CDR3, as DNA: TGCGCCAGCAGCTTGGCACCCCAGGGGGCGGGAGAGACCCAGTACTTC. This translates into CASSLAPQGAGETQYF.

In the case of this clone: Given a much more abundant clone one base away, this may be a read error. This chain uses TRBV5-5 with TRBJ2-3, with 10 bases fitting TRBD1. The CDR3 covers 14 residues. CDR1 is SGHKS, CDR2 YYEKEE, per germline (reference sequence). V lost 2 bases, J lost 5 bases, and 2 bases stayed unmatched. The CDR3 sequence is CASSFGTGVDTQYF. The CDR3 region has the DNA TGTGCCAGCAGCTTCGGGACAGGGGTAGATACGCAGTATTTT.

V gene TRBV7-3 combines with J gene TRBJ2-3, with TRBD2 identical over 8 bases. This CDR3 contains 14 residues. Trimming took 2 bases from V and 4 from J; bases not matched to a gene: 2. Germline V gives CDR1 SGHTA, CDR2 FQGTGA. CDR3 residues: CASSLGTRPDTQYF. Written as DNA, the CDR3 is TGTGCCAGCAGCTTAGGGACTAGGCCAGATACGCAGTATTTT. Full variable domain (remainder filled in from reference TRBV7-3 and TRBJ2-3): GAGVSQTPSNKVTEKGKYVELRCDPISGHTALYWYRQSLGQGPEFLIYFQGTGAADDSGLPNDRFFAVRPEGSVSTLKIQRTERGDSAVYLCASSLGTRPDTQYFGPGTRLTVL.

This clone came up once. This chain joins TRBV27 and TRBJ2-2; 8 bases match TRBD1. Germline V gene lookup returns CDR1 MNHEY and CDR2 SMNVEV (reference sequence). Losses at the gene ends were 4 bases for V and 4 bases for J; bases not matched to a gene: 5. This CDR3 is built from 15 residues. The chain's CDR3 is CASSSGQGSTGELFF. In DNA, the CDR3 is TGTGCCAGCAGTTCCGGACAGGGCTCCACCGGGGAGCTGTTTTTT.

On this clone itself: A read error may produce the germline difference seen at one junction end. The rearrangement links TRBV20-1 to TRBJ1-2; possible D gene TRBD1, 5 bases. The CDR3 spans 11 residues. Germline loops: CDR1 DFQATT, CDR2 SNEGSKA (reference sequence). The DNA of the CDR3 is TGCAGTGCTCCAGGGTACCCAAACACTATTTTC. It specifies CSAPGYPNTIF.

The chain has TRBV4-2 and TRBJ1-1; the match to TRBD1 covers 8 bases. This CDR3 region has 14 residues. Trimming at V came to 1 base and at J to 7 bases, leaving 5 bases not matched to a gene. Germline V gene sequence: CDR1 LGHNA, CDR2 YNFKEQ. The CDR3 protein is CASSQAGGASEAFF. The CDR3 DNA follows: TGTGCCAGCAGCCAAGCAGGGGGCGCCAGTGAAGCTTTCTTT.

The CDR3 nucleotides are TGCGCCAGCAGCTTGACGGGGACAGATAATTCACCCCTCCACTTT. Protein sequence: CASSLTGTDNSPLHF. This chain links TRBV5-1 with TRBJ1-6, with TRBD1 identical over 7 bases. Trimming removed 1 base from V and 5 bases from J; junction bases left unmatched: 3. The CDR3 is made up of 15 amino acids. Germline loops: CDR1 SGHRS, CDR2 YFSETQ. Full variable domain (outside the CDR3, taken from reference TRBV5-1 and TRBJ1-6): KAGVTQTPRYLIKTRGQQVTLSCSPISGHRSVSWYQQTPGQGLQFLFEYFSETQRNKGNFPGRFSGRQFSNSRSEMNVSTLELGDSALYLCASSLTGTDNSPLHFGNGTRLTVT.

V is TRBV5-1 and J is TRBJ1-1, with D tentatively TRBD1 (5 bases). CDR1 and CDR2 from the germline V gene are SGHRS and YFSETQ. The CDR3 extends over 15 amino acids. The V gene lost 0 bases and the J gene lost 5 bases, with 14 bases spanning the gap. CDR3 coding DNA: TGCGCCAGCAGCTTGGATGACTCGGGGGTTACTGAAGCTTTCTTT. Protein: CASSLDDSGVTEAFF.

The chain recombines TRBV4-1 with TRBJ2-2; a weak D match, TRBD2 (7 bases). Germline CDR1 and CDR2: MGHRA and YSYEKL. V was shortened by 0 bases and J by 3 bases, with 17 bases between the two germline ends. The CDR3 totals 18 residues. CDR3 in DNA: TGCGCCAGCAGCCAAGATGGTAGAGGGAGGGGGGACACCGGGGAGCTGTTTTTT. This codes for CASSQDGRGRGDTGELFF.

The rearrangement links TRBV18 to TRBJ2-2; TRBD1 aligns across 9 bases. Germline assignment: CDR1 KGHSH and CDR2 LQKENI. The CDR3 is made up of 15 amino acids. J was trimmed by 4 bases and V by 3 bases; bases with no gene match: 3. CDR3 sequence reads: CASSPGQGGTGELFF. The CDR3 coding sequence is TGTGCCAGCTCACCGGGACAGGGTGGCACCGGGGAGCTGTTTTTT. Supplemented by reference TRBV18 and TRBJ2-2, the full variable domain reads NAGVMQNPRHLVRRRGQEARLRCSPMKGHSHVYWYRQLPEEGLKFMVYLQKENIIDESGMPKERFSAEFPKEGPSILRIQQVVRGDSAAYFCASSPGQGGTGELFFGEGSRLTVL.

This clone came up once. V gene TRBV24-1 combines with J gene TRBJ2-1; 15 bases fit TRBD2. The CDR3 is 13 amino acids. The ends lost 10 bases at V and 6 bases at J; junction bases unmatched: 0. Per germline, CDR1 KGHDR and CDR2 SFDVKD. The CDR3 loop reads CATGLAGGNEQFF. CDR3 nucleotide sequence: TGTGCCACGGGACTAGCGGGAGGCAATGAGCAGTTCTTC.